What follows are 9 T cell receptor beta chains derived from one specimen sequenced in a study of cytomegalovirus exposure and HLA in healthy donors. The primer mix had 60 Vbeta and 13 Jbeta primers. TCRdb's table, derived via immunoSEQ multiplex PCR, lists solely in-frame clones and lacks some. The sample records some 130,000 clones, 70% to 85% being singletons. The material sequenced was PBMCs. These receptors all stem from a boy younger than 10 in good health and CMV-seronegative.

This clone occurred a few times. V gene TRBV9 combines with J gene TRBJ1-1, with D possibly matching TRBD1 (6 bases). Trimming cost V 4 bases and J 1 base, with 14 bases left between them. CDR3 length: 15 residues. CDR1 and CDR2 from the germline V gene are SGDLS and YYNGEE. The CDR3: CASSLGRDKNTEAFF. Here the CDR3 DNA reads TGTGCCAGCAGCCTTGGCCGGGACAAGAACACTGAAGCTTTCTTT.

The chain is built from TRBV4-1 and TRBJ2-1; TRBD2 matches 15 bases. V shed 2 bases, J shed 5 bases, and the junction held 16 bases outside the gene matches. The CDR3 contains 21 residues. The germline V gene has CDR1 MGHRA and CDR2 YSYEKL. The CDR3 DNA reads TGCGCCAGCAGCCAATCGGGCCGAGGACTAGCGGGAGGGCCGAGGGACAATGAGCAGTTCTTC. Translated: CASSQSGRGLAGGPRDNEQFF.

The chain carries TRBV4-2 and TRBJ1-1; the D is unclear. Per the germline V gene, CDR1 is LGHNA and CDR2 is YNFKEQ. Trimming removed 2 bases at V and 1 base at J, with 11 bases between. The CDR3 extends over 15 amino acids. The CDR3 here is CASSQISQGNTEAFF. DNA of the CDR3: TGTGCCAGCAGCCAAATTAGCCAAGGGAACACTGAAGCTTTCTTT.

The chain couples TRBV23-1 to TRBJ1-1, with D uncertain. TRBV23-1 is an ORF, with its function uncertain. Trimming took off 3 bases at V and 3 bases at J, with 14 bases between the two ends. The CDR3 is 15 residues long. CDR3 amino acids: CASSHRTSRDTEAFF. CDR3 nucleotides: TGCGCCAGCAGTCACCGGACTTCACGGGACACTGAAGCTTTCTTT.

For this clone: The same CDR3 arises from other DNA sequences in this sample as well. The chain joins TRBV4-1 to TRBJ2-1; D possibly corresponds to TRBD2 (6 bases). CDR3 size: 17 residues. Germline values: CDR1 MGHRA, CDR2 YSYEKL. V lost 0 bases and J lost 5, with 17 bases in between. CDR3 in DNA: TGCGCCAGCAGCCAAGAGGGAGGACACGACCTCAACAATGAGCAGTTCTTC. Its protein is CASSQEGGHDLNNEQFF.

This clone was seen once. The V call is TRBV2, the J call TRBJ2-7; D might be TRBD1 (6 bases). The CDR3 has 14 amino acids. Trimming shortened V by 1 base and J by 3 bases, and 10 bases separated the two germline ends. The V gene's germline CDR1 is SNHLY and CDR2 FYNNEI. The CDR3 region is CASSEDRARYEQYF. The CDR3 nucleotides read TGTGCCAGCAGTGAAGACAGGGCACGCTACGAGCAGTACTTC.

The CDR3 loop is CASSEQRPDTQYF. The CDR3 DNA sequence: TGTGCCAGCAGCGAGCAGCGGCCCGATACGCAGTATTTT. V is TRBV2 and J is TRBJ2-3, with D tentatively TRBD2 (5 bases). The CDR3 consists of 13 residues. Deletions cut 6 bases from V and 6 bases from J, with 13 bases between. Per germline, CDR1 SNHLY and CDR2 FYNNEI.

This sequence joins TRBV7-3 and TRBJ2-2; 7 bases are a match to TRBD2. Trimming at V came to 5 bases and at J to 5 bases, leaving 8 bases not matched to a gene. CDR3 length: 15 amino acids. The germline CDR1 and CDR2 sequences are SGHTA and FQGTGA. DNA of the CDR3: TGTGCCAGCAGCCAAGGACTAGGAGATACCGGGGAGCTGTTTTTT. Protein: CASSQGLGDTGELFF.

The chain uses TRBV2 and TRBJ2-3, with 9 nucleotides matching TRBD1. The V gene end was trimmed by 6 bases and the J gene end by 6 bases; junction bases not matched to a gene: 13. Germline V CDR1 and CDR2: SNHLY, FYNNEI. The CDR3 is 16 amino acids. CDR3 nucleotides: TGTGCCAGCAGCGTCCCGGGACAGGGCCTGGGGGATACGCAGTATTTT. Protein sequence: CASSVPGQGLGDTQYF.